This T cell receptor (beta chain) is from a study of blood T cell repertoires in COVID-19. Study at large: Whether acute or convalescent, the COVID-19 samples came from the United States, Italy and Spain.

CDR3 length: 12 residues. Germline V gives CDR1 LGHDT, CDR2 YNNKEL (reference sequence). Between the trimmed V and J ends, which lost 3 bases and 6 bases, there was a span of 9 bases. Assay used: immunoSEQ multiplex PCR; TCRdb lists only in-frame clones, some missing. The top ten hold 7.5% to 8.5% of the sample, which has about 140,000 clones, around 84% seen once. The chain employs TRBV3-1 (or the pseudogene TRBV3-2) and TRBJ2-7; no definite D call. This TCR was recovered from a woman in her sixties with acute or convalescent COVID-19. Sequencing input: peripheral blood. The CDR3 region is CASSQVVAEQYF. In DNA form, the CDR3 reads TGTGCCAGCAGCCAGGTAGTTGCCGAGCAGTACTTC.